This is a list of T cell receptor beta chains from one sample in a study of T cell changes during pregnancy in multiple sclerosis. Profiling relied on immunoSEQ multiplex PCR, and the TCRdb table lists in-frame clones only, not all of them. The sample includes around 30,000 clones, around nine tenths of them seen just once. This specimen was CD4+ T cells from peripheral blood mononuclear cells, taken in the first trimester of pregnancy. The receptors stem from a female donor with multiple sclerosis, enrolled in a pregnancy study. Each CDR3 is given with its conserved first and last residue. Each record gives: clone size, V gene, D gene, J gene, CDR3 protein, CDR3 DNA. D genes are given only for firm matches. A row's size may be missing; if present it is once, few, many or a size class.

NA	TRBV27	NA	TRBJ2-3	CASSLKLLTDTQYF	TGTGCCAGCAGTTTAAAGCTATTAACAGATACGCAGTATTTT
NA	TRBV7-3	TRBD2	TRBJ2-7	CASSPQTSGGIEQYF	TGTGCCAGCAGTCCACAGACTAGCGGGGGGATCGAGCAGTACTTC
NA	TRBV5-1	NA	TRBJ2-1	CASSPPHGLQANEQFF	TGCGCCAGCAGCCCTCCCCACGGACTACAGGCCAATGAGCAGTTCTTC
NA	TRBV25-1	NA	TRBJ1-2	CASSESSNYGYTF	TGTGCCAGCAGTGAATCGTCTAACTATGGCTACACCTTC
NA	TRBV28	NA	TRBJ2-7	CASSLGGPNYEQYF	TGTGCCAGCAGTTTGGGAGGACCGAACTACGAGCAGTACTTC
NA	TRBV6-1	TRBD1	TRBJ1-2	CASSQTGLSYTF	TGTGCCAGCAGCCAGACAGGGTTGAGCTACACCTTC
NA	TRBV4-3	TRBD2	TRBJ2-5	CASSRARSSGGPVSETQYF	TGCGCCAGCAGCCGCGCCAGGTCTAGCGGGGGCCCAGTAAGCGAGACCCAGTACTTC
NA	TRBV5-6	NA	TRBJ2-3	CASSYDVGGADTQYF	TGTGCCAGCAGCTACGACGTAGGAGGTGCAGATACGCAGTATTTT
NA	TRBV5-1	TRBD2	TRBJ2-3	CASSSIAGDTQYF	TGCGCCAGCAGCTCGATAGCGGGAGATACGCAGTATTTT
NA	TRBV28	TRBD1	TRBJ1-2	CASSLGQGAYGYTF	TGTGCCAGCAGTTTGGGACAGGGCGCCTATGGCTACACCTTC
NA	TRBV7-2	TRBD1	TRBJ1-1	CASSLDRVRTEAFF	TGTGCCAGCAGCCTGGACAGGGTCAGGACTGAAGCTTTCTTT
once	TRBV2	TRBD2	TRBJ2-7	CASRTLAGQGEQYF	TGTGCCAGCAGGACACTAGCGGGGCAAGGGGAGCAGTACTTC
NA	TRBV6-1	TRBD1	TRBJ1-2	CASSEEGQGIYGYTF	TGTGCCAGCAGTGAAGAGGGACAGGGCATCTATGGCTACACCTTC
NA	TRBV2	TRBD2	TRBJ2-7	CASMRGGLPYEQYF	TGTGCCAGCATGAGGGGAGGGCTCCCCTACGAGCAGTACTTC
NA	TRBV5-6	NA	TRBJ2-7	CASSLAATGEQYF	TGTGCCAGCAGCTTGGCTGCGACGGGAGAGCAGTACTTC
NA	TRBV5-4	TRBD1	TRBJ2-7	CASSKGQGAYEQYF	TGTGCCAGCAGCAAGGGACAGGGGGCCTACGAGCAGTACTTC
NA	TRBV6-5	TRBD1	TRBJ1-2	CASSQQGRGYTF	TGTGCCAGCAGTCAACAGGGGCGAGGCTACACCTTC
once	TRBV7-2	TRBD1	TRBJ1-2	CASSLGTGDYGYTF	TGTGCCAGCAGCTTGGGTACAGGGGACTATGGCTACACCTTC
NA	TRBV5-1	TRBD2	TRBJ2-5	CASSFAGEETQYF	TGCGCCAGCAGCTTCGCGGGAGAAGAGACCCAGTACTTC
NA	TRBV12-5	NA	TRBJ2-2	CASGRRENTGELFF	TGTGCTAGTGGCCGCAGGGAGAACACCGGGGAGCTGTTTTTT
NA	TRBV10-1	TRBD1	TRBJ2-2	CASRQGSTGELFF	TGCGCCAGTCGACAGGGAAGCACCGGGGAGCTGTTTTTT
NA	TRBV7-2	TRBD1	TRBJ1-6	CASRGGGTGYNSPLHF	TGTGCCAGCCGGGGTGGCGGGACAGGGTACAATTCACCCCTCCACTTT
once	TRBV4-1	NA	TRBJ1-1	CASSQDPGGDTEAFF	TGCGCCAGCAGCCAAGATCCGGGAGGGGACACTGAAGCTTTCTTT
NA	TRBV5-4	NA	TRBJ2-1	CASSLVQNNEQFF	TGTGCCAGCAGCTTGGTCCAGAACAATGAGCAGTTCTTC
NA	TRBV2	TRBD2	TRBJ2-3	CASSETSGVTQYF	TGTGCCAGCAGTGAGACTAGCGGCGTAACGCAGTATTTT
NA	TRBV6-5	NA	TRBJ1-1	CASSYLGGETEAFF	TGTGCCAGCAGTTACCTGGGGGGAGAAACTGAAGCTTTCTTT
NA	TRBV4-1	NA	TRBJ1-4	CASSRPGQVKRTNEKLFF	TGCGCCAGCAGCCGTCCGGGACAAGTTAAACGAACTAATGAAAAACTGTTTTTT
NA	TRBV6-5	TRBD1	TRBJ2-5	CASSRQGAIETQYF	TGTGCCAGCAGCAGACAGGGGGCAATAGAGACCCAGTACTTC